This TCR beta chain is drawn from a study of T cell responses to AZD1222 COVID-19 vaccine. Trimming removed 6 bases from V and 0 bases from J, with 11 bases in between. The CDR3 contains 14 residues. Germline V gives CDR1 SGHTA, CDR2 FQGNSA. As for this clone: Its antigen is still unknown.

Study-wide points: Vaccine-associated CD4 TCRs spanned spike, dominant at 160-218 and 743-854. Repertoires in all cases were sampled only once the peak T cell response had passed. Donors were chiefly white British, with a greater number of females, and clonal diversity was perhaps underestimated. Reports indicate that nearly half of spike-specific TCRs are directed at unmutated variant regions.

Profiled with immunoSEQ multiplex PCR; TCRdb holds only in-frame clones, not every one. The data contain about 70,000 clones, 84% of them singletons. The clonotype was recovered from an adult in good health. The rearrangement joins TRBV7-2 to TRBJ1-2; possibly TRBD1 for D (5 bases). The material was peripheral blood, obtained on day 0 of AZD1222 vaccination. The CDR3 region has the DNA TGTGCCAGCAGTCAGGACATATCTAACTATGGCTACACCTTC. This codes for CASSQDISNYGYTF.